The source of this TCR beta chain is a study of cytomegalovirus exposure and HLA in healthy donors. Germline V CDR1 and CDR2: SQVTM, ANQGSEA. Trimming took off 4 bases at V and 6 bases at J, with 23 bases between the two ends. CDR3 length: 16 residues. PCR amplification relied on 60 Vbeta primers (plus 13 Jbeta primers). Sequencing was performed with immunoSEQ multiplex PCR; in TCRdb, only in-frame clones are kept and a portion is missing. The sample has 90,000 to 120,000 clones, roughly a tenth seen once; the top ten hold under 6.5%. This TCR came from a man aged 40-55 years in good health and CMV-seropositive. This chain joins TRBV29-1 and TRBJ2-3; D may be TRBD2 (6 bases). Material for sequencing was PBMCs. CDR3 DNA: TGCAGCGTTGTCCCCTTTCGGGAGTATGTTGCGGATACGCAGTATTTT. Protein: CSVVPFREYVADTQYF.